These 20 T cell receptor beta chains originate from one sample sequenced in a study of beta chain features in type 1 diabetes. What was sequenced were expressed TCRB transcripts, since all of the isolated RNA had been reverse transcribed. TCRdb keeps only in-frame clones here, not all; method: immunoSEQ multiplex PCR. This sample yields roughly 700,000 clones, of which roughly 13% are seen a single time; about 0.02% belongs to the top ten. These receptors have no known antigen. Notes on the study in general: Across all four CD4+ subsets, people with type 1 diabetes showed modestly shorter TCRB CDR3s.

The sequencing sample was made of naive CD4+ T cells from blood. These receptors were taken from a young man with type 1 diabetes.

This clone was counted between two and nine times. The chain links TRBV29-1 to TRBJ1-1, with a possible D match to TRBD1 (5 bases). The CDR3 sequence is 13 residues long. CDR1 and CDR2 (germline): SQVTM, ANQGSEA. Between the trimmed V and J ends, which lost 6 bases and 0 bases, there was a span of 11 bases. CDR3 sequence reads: CSVLDRLNTEAFF. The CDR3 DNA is TGCAGCGTCTTAGACAGATTGAACACTGAAGCTTTCTTT.

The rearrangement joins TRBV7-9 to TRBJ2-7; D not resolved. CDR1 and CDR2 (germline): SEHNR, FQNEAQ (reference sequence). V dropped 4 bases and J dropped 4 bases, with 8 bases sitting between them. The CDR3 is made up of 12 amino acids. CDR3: CASSSLGYEQYF. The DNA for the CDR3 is TGTGCCAGCAGCTCGCTCGGATACGAGCAGTACTTC.

CDR3 protein: CASSLILSTGELFF. CDR3 DNA: TGTGCCAGCAGCTTAATTCTGAGCACCGGGGAGCTGTTTTTT. The rearrangement uses TRBV7-9 and TRBJ2-2; no definite D call. This CDR3 spans 14 amino acids. V lost 2 bases and J lost 4, with 8 bases in between. Germline assignment: CDR1 SEHNR and CDR2 FQNEAQ (reference sequence).

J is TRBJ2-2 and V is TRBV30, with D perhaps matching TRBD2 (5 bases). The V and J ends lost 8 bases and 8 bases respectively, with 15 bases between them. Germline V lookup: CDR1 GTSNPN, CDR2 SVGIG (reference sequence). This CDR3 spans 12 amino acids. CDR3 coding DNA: TGTGCCCGCGGGCCCAGCATGGGGGAGCTGTTTTTT. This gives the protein CARGPSMGELFF.

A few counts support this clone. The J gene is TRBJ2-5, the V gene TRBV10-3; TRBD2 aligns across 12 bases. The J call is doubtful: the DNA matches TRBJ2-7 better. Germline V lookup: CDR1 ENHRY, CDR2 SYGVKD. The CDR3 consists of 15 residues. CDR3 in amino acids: CAIRELAGGTYEQYF. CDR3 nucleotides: TGTGCCATCAGGGAACTAGCGGGGGGTACATACGAGCAGTACTTC.

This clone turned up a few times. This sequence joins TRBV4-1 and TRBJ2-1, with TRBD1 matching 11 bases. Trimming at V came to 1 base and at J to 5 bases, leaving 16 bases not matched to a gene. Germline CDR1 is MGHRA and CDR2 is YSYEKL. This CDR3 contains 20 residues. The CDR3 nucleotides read TGCGCCAGCAGCCAAGTACCGGGACAGGGGGTAAGGTTCCGGCACAATGAGCAGTTCTTC. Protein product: CASSQVPGQGVRFRHNEQFF.

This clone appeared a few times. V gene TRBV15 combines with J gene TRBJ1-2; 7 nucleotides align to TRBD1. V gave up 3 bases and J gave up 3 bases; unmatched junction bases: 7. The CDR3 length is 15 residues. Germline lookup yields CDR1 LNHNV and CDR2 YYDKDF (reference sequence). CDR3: CATSRETGAYYGYTF. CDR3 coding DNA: TGTGCCACCAGCAGGGAAACAGGGGCTTACTATGGCTACACCTTC. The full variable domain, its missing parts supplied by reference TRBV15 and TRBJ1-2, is DAMVIQNPRYQVTQFGKPVTLSCSQTLNHNVMYWYQQKSSQAPKLLFHYYDKDFNNEADTPDNFQSRRPNTSFCFLDIRSPGLGDTAMYLCATSRETGAYYGYTFGSGTRLTVV.

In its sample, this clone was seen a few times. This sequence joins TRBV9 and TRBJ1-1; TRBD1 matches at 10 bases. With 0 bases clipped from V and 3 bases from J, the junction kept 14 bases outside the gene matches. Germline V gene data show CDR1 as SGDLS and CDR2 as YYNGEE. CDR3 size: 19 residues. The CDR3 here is CASSVDNRLGTGDHTEAFF. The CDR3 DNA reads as TGTGCCAGCAGCGTAGACAATAGGTTGGGGACAGGGGATCACACTGAAGCTTTCTTT.

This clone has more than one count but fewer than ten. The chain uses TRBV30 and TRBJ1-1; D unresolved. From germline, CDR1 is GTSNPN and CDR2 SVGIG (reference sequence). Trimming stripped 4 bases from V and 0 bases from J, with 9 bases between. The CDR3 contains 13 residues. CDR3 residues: CAWTEEMNTEAFF. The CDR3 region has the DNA TGTGCCTGGACCGAGGAGATGAACACTGAAGCTTTCTTT.

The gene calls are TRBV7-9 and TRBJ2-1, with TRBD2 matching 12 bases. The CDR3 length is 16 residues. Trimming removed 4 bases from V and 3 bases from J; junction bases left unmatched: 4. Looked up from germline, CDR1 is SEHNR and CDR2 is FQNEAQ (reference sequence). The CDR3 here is CASSSTSGGLYNEQFF. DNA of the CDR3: TGTGCCAGCAGCTCAACTAGCGGGGGGCTCTACAATGAGCAGTTCTTC. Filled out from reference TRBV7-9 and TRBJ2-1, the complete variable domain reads DTGVSQNPRHKITKRGQNVTFRCDPISEHNRLYWYRQTLGQGPEFLTYFQNEAQLEKSRLLSDRFSAERPKGSFSTLEIQRTEQGDSAMYLCASSSTSGGLYNEQFFGPGTRLTVL.

The CDR3 coding sequence is TGTGCCAGCAGCCAAGCACTAGCGGGGTTCTACGAGCAGTACTTC. It translates to CASSQALAGFYEQYF. This chain uses TRBV4-2 with TRBJ2-7, with 10 bases that match TRBD2. CDR1 is LGHNA, CDR2 YNFKEQ, per germline. The CDR3 has 15 residues. J was trimmed by 3 bases and V by 1 base; bases with no gene match: 3.

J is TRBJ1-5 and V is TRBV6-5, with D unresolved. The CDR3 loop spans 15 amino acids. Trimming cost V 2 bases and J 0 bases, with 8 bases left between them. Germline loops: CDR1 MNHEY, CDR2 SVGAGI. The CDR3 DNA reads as TGTGCCAGCAGTTACGGTCCAGCTAGCAATCAGCCCCAGCATTTT. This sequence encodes CASSYGPASNQPQHF.

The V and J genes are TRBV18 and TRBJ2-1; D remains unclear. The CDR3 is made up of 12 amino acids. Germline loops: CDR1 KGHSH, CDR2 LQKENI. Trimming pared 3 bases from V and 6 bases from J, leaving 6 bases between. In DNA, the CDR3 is TGTGCCAGCTCACCGGCAACCAATGAGCAGTTCTTC. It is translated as CASSPATNEQFF.

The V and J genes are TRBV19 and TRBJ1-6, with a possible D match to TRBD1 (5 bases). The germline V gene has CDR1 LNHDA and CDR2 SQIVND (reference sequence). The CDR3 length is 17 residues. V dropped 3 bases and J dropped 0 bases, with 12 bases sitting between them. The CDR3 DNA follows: TGTGCCAGTAGTATTGGGACTCTAATCTCCTATAATTCACCCCTCCACTTT. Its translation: CASSIGTLISYNSPLHF.

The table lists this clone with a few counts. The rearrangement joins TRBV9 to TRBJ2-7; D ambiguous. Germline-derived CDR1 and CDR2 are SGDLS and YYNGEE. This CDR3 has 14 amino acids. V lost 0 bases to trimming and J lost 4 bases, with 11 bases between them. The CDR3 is CASSVGPDGYEQYF. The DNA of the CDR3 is TGTGCCAGCAGCGTAGGGCCCGACGGGTACGAGCAGTACTTC.

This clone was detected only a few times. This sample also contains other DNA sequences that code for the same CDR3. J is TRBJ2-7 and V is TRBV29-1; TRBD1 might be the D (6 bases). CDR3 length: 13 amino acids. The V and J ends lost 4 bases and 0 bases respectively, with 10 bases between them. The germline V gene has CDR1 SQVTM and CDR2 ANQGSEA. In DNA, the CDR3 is TGCAGCGTTGGCAGGGACATCTCCTACGAGCAGTACTTC. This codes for CSVGRDISYEQYF.

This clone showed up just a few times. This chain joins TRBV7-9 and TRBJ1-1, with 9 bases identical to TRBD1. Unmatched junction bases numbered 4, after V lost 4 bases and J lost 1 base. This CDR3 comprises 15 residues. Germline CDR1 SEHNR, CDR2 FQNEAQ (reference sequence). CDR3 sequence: CASSWTGATNTEAFF. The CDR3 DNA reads TGTGCCAGCAGCTGGACAGGGGCGACGAACACTGAAGCTTTCTTT.

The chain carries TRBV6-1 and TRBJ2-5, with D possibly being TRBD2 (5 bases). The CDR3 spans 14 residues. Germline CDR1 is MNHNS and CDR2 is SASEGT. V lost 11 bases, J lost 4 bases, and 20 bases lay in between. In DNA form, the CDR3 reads TGTGCCCTGGGTTCGTGGGGAGCTGGAGAGACCCAGTACTTC. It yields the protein CALGSWGAGETQYF.

CDR3: CASHAGTGRQPQHF. CDR3 sequence (DNA): TGTGCCAGCCATGCGGGGACAGGGAGACAGCCCCAGCATTTT. The chain is built from TRBV27 and TRBJ1-5; TRBD1 matches at 9 bases. CDR3 length equals 14 residues. Germline lookup yields CDR1 MNHEY and CDR2 SMNVEV (reference sequence). The V segment lost 8 bases and the J segment 7 bases; nucleotides outside the gene matches: 9.

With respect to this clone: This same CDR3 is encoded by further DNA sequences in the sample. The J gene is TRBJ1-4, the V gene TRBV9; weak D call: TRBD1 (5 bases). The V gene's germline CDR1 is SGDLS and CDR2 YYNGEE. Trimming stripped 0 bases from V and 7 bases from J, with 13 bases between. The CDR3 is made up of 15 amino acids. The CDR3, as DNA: TGTGCCAGCAGCGTAGCGCAGGGAGAGGGTGAAAAACTGTTTTTT. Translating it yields CASSVAQGEGEKLFF.